These T cell receptor beta chains were read from a single sample in a study of T-cell memory formation after mild COVID-19. TCRdb passed the 5' RACE reads through MiXCR, listing each CDR3 protein once. The sample lists approximately 500,000 distinct CDR3 sequences, roughly 25% occurring once. Sequences were obtained from PBMCs or a T cell subset sorted from them (not recorded which). These receptors all come from an adult woman who had mild COVID-19 (a few samples of this study predate the infection). Cell type and time point are not known. The CDR3 runs from the conserved cysteine through the conserved F or W. Fields, in order: D gene, V gene, J gene, clone size, CDR3 protein, CDR3 DNA. D genes are given only for firm matches. Part of the rows lack a size; the others show once, few, many or a class for expanded clones.

TRBD1	TRBV6-1	TRBJ2-1	few	CASSVGQGLDNEQFF	TGTGCCAGCAGTGTAGGACAGGGCCTCGACAATGAGCAGTTCTTC
.	TRBV20-1	TRBJ2-1	.	CSASPGGGPYNEQFF	TGCAGTGCTAGCCCAGGGGGAGGCCCCTACAATGAGCAGTTCTTC
.	TRBV6-6	TRBJ1-1	.	CASSFREDTEAFF	TGTGCCAGCAGTTTCAGGGAGGACACTGAAGCTTTCTTT
.	TRBV7-9	TRBJ2-3	few	CASSLRSRGGDAGLTQYF	TGTGCCAGCAGCTTACGGTCCCGTGGCGGGGACGCCGGGCTCACGCAGTATTTT
.	TRBV7-2	TRBJ2-5	few	CASSRGRRTAIQETQYF	TGTGCCAGCAGCCGGGGGAGGAGGACGGCCATCCAAGAGACCCAGTACTTC
TRBD1	TRBV28	TRBJ2-7	few	CASSLLDRAKEQYF	TGTGCCAGCAGTTTACTCGACAGGGCTAAAGAGCAGTACTTC
TRBD2	TRBV12-3/TRBV12-4	TRBJ2-1	few	CASSSLGSGGGNEQFF	TGTGCCAGCAGTTCCCTTGGGTCGGGAGGAGGTAATGAGCAGTTCTTC
TRBD1	TRBV5-5	TRBJ1-1	.	CASSLGTGAFSEAFF	TGTGCCAGCAGCTTGGGGACAGGGGCTTTCTCGGAAGCTTTCTTT
.	TRBV14	TRBJ2-1	few	CASSQERVSSYNEQFF	TGTGCCAGCAGCCAAGAGCGGGTGAGCTCCTACAATGAGCAGTTCTTC
.	TRBV5-6	TRBJ2-5	few	CASSFRRALLRRETQYF	TGTGCCAGCAGCTTCCGACGGGCCCTGCTAAGGAGAGAGACCCAGTACTTC
.	TRBV6-5	TRBJ1-2	.	CASSYSGGNNYGYTF	TGTGCCAGCAGTTACTCAGGGGGTAATAACTATGGCTACACCTTC
TRBD1	TRBV20-1	TRBJ2-7	many	CSARDSPGTGGREQYF	TGCAGTGCTAGAGATTCCCCCGGGACAGGGGGTCGAGAGCAGTACTTC
.	TRBV6-2/TRBV6-3	TRBJ2-3	.	CASSFQPGNYPSTDTQYF	TGTGCCAGCAGTTTTCAGCCTGGGAACTACCCTAGCACAGATACGCAGTATTTT
TRBD2	TRBV9	TRBJ2-5	.	CASSPHRTRREETQYF	TGTGCCAGCAGCCCTCACCGGACTAGGCGTGAAGAGACCCAGTACTTC
.	TRBV7-9	TRBJ2-1	few	CASSSSGVARPNYNEQFF	TGTGCCAGCAGCTCTAGTGGGGTAGCCCGACCAAATTACAATGAGCAGTTCTTC
TRBD1	TRBV7-2	TRBJ2-2	.	CASSLGQTRTGELFF	TGTGCCAGCAGTTTGGGACAGACGAGAACCGGGGAGCTGTTTTTT